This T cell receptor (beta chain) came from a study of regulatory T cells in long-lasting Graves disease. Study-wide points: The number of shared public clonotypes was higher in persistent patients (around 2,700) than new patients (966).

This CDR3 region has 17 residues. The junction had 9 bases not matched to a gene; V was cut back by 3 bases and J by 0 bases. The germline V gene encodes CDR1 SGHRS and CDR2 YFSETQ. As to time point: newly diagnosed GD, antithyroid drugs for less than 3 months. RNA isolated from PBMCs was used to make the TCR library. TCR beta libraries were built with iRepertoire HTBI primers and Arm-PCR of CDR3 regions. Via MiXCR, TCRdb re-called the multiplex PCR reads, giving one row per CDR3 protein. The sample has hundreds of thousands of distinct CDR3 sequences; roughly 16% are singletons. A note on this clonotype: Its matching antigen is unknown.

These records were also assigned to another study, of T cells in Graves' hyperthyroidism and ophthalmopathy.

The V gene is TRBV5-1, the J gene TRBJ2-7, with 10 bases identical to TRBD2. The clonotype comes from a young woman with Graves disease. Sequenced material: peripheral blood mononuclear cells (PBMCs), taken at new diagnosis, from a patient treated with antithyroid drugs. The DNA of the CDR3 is TGCGCCAGCAGCTGGGGAGGACTAGCGGACTACTCCTACGAGCAGTACTTC. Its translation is CASSWGGLADYSYEQYF.